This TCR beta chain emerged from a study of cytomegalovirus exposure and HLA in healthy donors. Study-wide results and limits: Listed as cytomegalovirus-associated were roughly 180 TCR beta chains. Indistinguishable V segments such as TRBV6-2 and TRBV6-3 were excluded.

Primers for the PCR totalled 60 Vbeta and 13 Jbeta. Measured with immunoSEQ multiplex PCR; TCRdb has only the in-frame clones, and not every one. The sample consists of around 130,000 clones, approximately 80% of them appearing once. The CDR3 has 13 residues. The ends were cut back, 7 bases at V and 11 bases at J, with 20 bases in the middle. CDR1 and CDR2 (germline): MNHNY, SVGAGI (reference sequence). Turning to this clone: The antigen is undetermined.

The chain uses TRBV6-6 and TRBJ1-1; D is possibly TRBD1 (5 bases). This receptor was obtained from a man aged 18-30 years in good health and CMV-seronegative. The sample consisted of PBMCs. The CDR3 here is CASISNLQAGAFF. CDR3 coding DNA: TGTGCCAGCATTTCCAATTTACAGGCGGGGGCTTTCTTT.